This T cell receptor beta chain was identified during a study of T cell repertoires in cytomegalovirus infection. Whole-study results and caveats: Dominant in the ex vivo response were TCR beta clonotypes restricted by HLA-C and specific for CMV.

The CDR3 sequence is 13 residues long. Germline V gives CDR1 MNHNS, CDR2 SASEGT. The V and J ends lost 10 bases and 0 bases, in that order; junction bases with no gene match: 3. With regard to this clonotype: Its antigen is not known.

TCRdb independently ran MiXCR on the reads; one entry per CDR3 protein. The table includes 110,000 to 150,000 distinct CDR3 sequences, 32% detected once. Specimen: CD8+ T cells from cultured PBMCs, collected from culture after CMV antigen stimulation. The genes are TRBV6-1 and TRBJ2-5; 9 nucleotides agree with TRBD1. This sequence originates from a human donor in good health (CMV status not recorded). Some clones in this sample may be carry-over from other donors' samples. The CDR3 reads CAIGTGYQETQYF. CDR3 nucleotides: TGTGCCATCGGGACAGGGTACCAAGAGACCCAGTACTTC.